The TCR beta chain under discussion was sequenced for a study of regulatory T cells in long-lasting Graves disease. This clonotype has a handful of counts. The CDR3 consists of 14 residues. The V gene's germline CDR1 is MNHEY and CDR2 SMNVEV (reference sequence). V lost 4 bases, J lost 7 bases, and 6 bases stayed unmatched. Specified time point: newly diagnosed GD, antithyroid drugs for less than 3 months. The TCR library was made from RNA that had been extracted from PBMCs in TRIzol. CDR3-region Arm-PCR and iRepertoire HTBI primers produced the TCR beta libraries. TCRdb recomputed calls from the multiplex PCR reads with MiXCR, one row per CDR3 protein. There are 560,000 or so distinct CDR3 sequences in the sample; around 15% occur only once, and around 12% lies in the top ten. These data were also filed under a second study, of T cells in Graves' hyperthyroidism and ophthalmopathy.

This chain uses TRBV27 with TRBJ1-1, with 10 positions matching TRBD1. This specimen consisted of peripheral blood mononuclear cells (PBMCs), obtained at new diagnosis, from a patient treated with antithyroid drugs. This TCR derives from a young man with Graves disease. CDR3 sequence (DNA): TGTGCCAGCAGTTCCGACAGGGGGCCCCGTGAAGCTTTCTTT. This codes for CASSSDRGPREAFF.